This TCR beta chain was found in a study of T cell repertoires in cytomegalovirus infection. Findings and caveats of the study: Adding up the frequency of public TCR beta families identified people who carried CMV plus the relevant HLA. Ex vivo responses were dominated by HLA-C-restricted CMV-specific TCR beta clonotypes.

One entry per CDR3 protein, called by TCRdb with MiXCR from the reads. The sample records fewer than 1,000,000 distinct CDR3 sequences, around 30% being singletons. This CDR3 comprises 13 residues. The V end lost 1 base, the J end lost 11 bases, and 14 bases lay between the germline ends. A word on this clonotype: The target antigen is unknown.

The material was cultured CD8+ T cells from PBMCs, obtained from culture after CMV antigen stimulation. The clonotype comes from a human donor in good health (CMV status not recorded). Some clones in this sample may be carry-over from other donors' samples. This chain uses TRBV12-3 or TRBV12-4 with TRBJ1-1; a possible D gene is TRBD1 (6 bases). CDR3 residues: CASSLGSGDRAFF. The CDR3, as DNA: TGTGCCAGCAGTTTAGGGTCAGGGGATAGGGCTTTCTTT.